This T cell receptor beta chain was profiled in a study of T cells in women clearing cervical HPV infection. Study information: No precancer developed; the control's incident HPV16 infection cleared within 12 months.

Assay: immunoSEQ multiplex PCR; the TCRdb copy retains only in-frame clones and omits some. The sample features some 20,000 clones, with over 5% in its top ten. On this clone itself: A junction end diverges from the germline sequence, so it may reflect a read error. The sequenced fragment ends 3 residues before the CDR3 boundary, so the rest is inferred from the germline J gene. Other DNA sequences in the sample encode the same CDR3.

The CDR3 has 16 amino acids. Looked up from germline, CDR1 is LNHDA and CDR2 is SQIVND (reference sequence). The J gene is TRBJ2-2, the V gene TRBV19, with D perhaps TRBD2 (6 bases). The source material was blood buffy coat. The sequence was obtained from a woman aged 18-70 years with a cervical HPV16 infection that either progressed to CIN3+ or cleared (not recorded which). This CDR3 reads CASSMGSGANTGELFF. The covered CDR3 bases are TGTGCCAGCAGTATGGGTAGCGGAGCGAACACCGGGGAG.